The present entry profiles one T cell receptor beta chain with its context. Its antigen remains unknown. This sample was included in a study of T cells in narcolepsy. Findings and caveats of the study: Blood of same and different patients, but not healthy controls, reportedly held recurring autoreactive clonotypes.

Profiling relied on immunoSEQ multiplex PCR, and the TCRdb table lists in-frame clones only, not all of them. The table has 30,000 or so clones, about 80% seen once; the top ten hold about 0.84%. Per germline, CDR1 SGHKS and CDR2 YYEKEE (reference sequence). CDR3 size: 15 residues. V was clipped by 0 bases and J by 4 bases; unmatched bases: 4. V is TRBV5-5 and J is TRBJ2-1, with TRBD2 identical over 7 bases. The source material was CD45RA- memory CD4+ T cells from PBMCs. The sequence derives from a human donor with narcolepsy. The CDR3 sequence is CASSLEAGGYNEQFF. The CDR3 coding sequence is TGTGCCAGCAGCTTGGAAGCCGGGGGGTACAATGAGCAGTTCTTC.